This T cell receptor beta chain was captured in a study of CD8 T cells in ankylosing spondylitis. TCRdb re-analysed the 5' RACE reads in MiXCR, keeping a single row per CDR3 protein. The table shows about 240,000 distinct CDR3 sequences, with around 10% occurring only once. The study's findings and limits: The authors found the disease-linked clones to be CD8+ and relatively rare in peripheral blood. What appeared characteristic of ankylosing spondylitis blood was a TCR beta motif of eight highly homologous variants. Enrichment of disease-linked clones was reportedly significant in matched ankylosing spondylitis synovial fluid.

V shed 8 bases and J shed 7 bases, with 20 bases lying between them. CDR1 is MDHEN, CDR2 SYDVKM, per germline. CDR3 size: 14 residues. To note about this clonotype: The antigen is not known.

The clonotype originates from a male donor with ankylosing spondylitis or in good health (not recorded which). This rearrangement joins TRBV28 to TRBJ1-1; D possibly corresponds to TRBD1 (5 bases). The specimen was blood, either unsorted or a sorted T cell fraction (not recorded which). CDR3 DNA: TGTGCCAGCGTCTCAGGACCGCGTAGGGGTGAAGCTTTCTTT. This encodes CASVSGPRRGEAFF.